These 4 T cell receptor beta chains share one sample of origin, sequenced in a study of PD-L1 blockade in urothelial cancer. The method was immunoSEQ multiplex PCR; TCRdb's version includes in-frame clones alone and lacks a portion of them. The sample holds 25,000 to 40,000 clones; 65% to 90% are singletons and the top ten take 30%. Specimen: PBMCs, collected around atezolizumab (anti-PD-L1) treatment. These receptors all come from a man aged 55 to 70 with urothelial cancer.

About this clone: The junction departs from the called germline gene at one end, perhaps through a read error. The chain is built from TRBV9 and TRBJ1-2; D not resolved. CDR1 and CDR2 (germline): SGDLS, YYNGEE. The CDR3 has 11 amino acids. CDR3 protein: CATSGNDGYTF. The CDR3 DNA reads TGTGCCACCTCGGGTAACGATGGCTACACCTTC.

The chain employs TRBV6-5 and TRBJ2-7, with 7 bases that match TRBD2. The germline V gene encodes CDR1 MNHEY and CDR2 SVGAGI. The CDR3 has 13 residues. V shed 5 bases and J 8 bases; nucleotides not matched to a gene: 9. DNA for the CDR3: TGTGCCAGCAGTCGCGGGACTACCGAAAAGCAGTACTTC. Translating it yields CASSRGTTEKQYF.

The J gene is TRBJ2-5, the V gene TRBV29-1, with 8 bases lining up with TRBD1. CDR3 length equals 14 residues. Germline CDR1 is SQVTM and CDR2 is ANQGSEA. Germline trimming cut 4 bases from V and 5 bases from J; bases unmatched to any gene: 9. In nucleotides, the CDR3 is TGCAGCGTTGCCCCCCGGACAGGGTTGGAGACCCAGTACTTC. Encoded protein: CSVAPRTGLETQYF.

In DNA, the CDR3 is TGTGCCAGCAGTTCGCGGCTAGCGGGGGGGTCCACCGGGGAGCTGTTTTTT. Protein product: CASSSRLAGGSTGELFF. The J gene is TRBJ2-2, the V gene TRBV2, with TRBD2 identical over 12 bases. The trim removed 5 bases at V and 4 bases at J, leaving 8 bases unmatched. CDR3 length equals 17 residues. The germline gives CDR1 SNHLY, CDR2 FYNNEI. The entire variable domain, with the rest obtained from reference TRBV2 and TRBJ2-2, is as follows: EPEVTQTPSHQVTQMGQEVILRCVPISNHLYFYWYRQILGQKVEFLVSFYNNEISEKSEIFDDQFSVERPDGSNFTLKIRSTKLEDSAMYFCASSSRLAGGSTGELFFGEGSRLTVL.